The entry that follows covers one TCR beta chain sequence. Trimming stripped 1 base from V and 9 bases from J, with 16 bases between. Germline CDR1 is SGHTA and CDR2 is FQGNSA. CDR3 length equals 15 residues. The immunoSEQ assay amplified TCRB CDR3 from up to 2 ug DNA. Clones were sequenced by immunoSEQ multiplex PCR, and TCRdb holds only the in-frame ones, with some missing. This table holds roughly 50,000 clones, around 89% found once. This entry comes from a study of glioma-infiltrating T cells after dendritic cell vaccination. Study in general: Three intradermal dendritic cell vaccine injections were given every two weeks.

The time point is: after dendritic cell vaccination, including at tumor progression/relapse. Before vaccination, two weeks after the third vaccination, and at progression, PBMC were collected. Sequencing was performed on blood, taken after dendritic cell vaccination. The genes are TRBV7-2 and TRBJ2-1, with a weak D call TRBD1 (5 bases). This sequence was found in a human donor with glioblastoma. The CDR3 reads CASSLEGGAVPEQFF. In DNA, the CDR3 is TGTGCCAGCAGCTTAGAGGGTGGGGCGGTTCCTGAGCAGTTCTTC. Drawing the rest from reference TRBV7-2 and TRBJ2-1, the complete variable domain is GAGVSQSPSNKVTEKGKDVELRCDPISGHTALYWYRQSLGQGLEFLIYFQGNSAPDKSGLPSDRFSAERTGGSVSTLTIQRTQQEDSAVYLCASSLEGGAVPEQFFGPGTRLTVL.